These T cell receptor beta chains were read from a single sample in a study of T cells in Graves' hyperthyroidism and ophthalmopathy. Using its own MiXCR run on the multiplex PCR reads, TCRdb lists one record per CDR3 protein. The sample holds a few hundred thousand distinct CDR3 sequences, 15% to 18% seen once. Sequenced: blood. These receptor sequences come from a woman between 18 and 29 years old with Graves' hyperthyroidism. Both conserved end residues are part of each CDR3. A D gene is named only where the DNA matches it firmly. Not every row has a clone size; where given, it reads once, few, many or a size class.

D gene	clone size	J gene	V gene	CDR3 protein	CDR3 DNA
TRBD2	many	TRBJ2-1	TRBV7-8	CASSLQVSGGRREQFF	TGTGCCAGCAGCTTACAGGTCTCGGGAGGGAGGAGAGAGCAGTTCTTC
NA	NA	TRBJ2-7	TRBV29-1	CSVFLERSYEQYF	TGCAGCGTTTTTTTGGAGCGGTCCTACGAGCAGTACTTC
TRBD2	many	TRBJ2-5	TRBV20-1	CSARSGGAPETQYF	TGCAGTGCTCGGAGCGGGGGGGCCCCAGAGACCCAGTACTTC
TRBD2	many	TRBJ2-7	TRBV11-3	CASSSSWSGSDTYEQYF	TGTGCCAGCAGCTCCTCGTGGAGCGGGAGTGACACCTACGAGCAGTACTTC
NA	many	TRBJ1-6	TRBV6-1	CASSDQANSPLHF	TGTGCCAGCAGTGATCAGGCCAATTCACCCCTCCACTTT
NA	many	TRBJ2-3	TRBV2	CASSEHGQGNTDTQYF	TGTGCCAGCAGTGAACACGGGCAAGGTAACACAGATACGCAGTATTTT
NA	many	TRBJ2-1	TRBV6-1	CASSSTGTAAGGPYNEQFF	TGTGCCAGCAGTTCCACCGGGACAGCCGCTGGAGGGCCCTACAATGAGCAGTTCTTC
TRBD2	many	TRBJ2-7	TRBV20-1	CSAGTSGVQGGYEQYF	TGCAGTGCAGGGACTAGCGGGGTGCAGGGTGGCTACGAGCAGTACTTC
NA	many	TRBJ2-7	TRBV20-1	CSAGTFYEQYF	TGCAGTGCCGGGACTTTCTACGAGCAGTACTTC
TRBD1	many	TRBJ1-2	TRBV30	CAWTGGNNYGYTF	TGTGCCTGGACAGGGGGAAACAACTATGGCTACACCTTC